This TCR beta chain was sequenced in a study of control samples from healthy donors and cancer patients. The protocol was immunoSEQ multiplex PCR, while the TCRdb copy is restricted to in-frame clones and leaves out a portion. The sample shows 95,000 to 150,000 clones, more than 70% of them seen only once. Per germline, CDR1 MGHDK and CDR2 SYGVNS. V trimming: 4 bases; J trimming: 7 bases; junction bases outside the gene matches: 3. There are 13 residues in the CDR3. This clonotype was obtained from a man aged 35 to 55 in good health. The sample taken for sequencing was blood. V and J are TRBV25-1 and TRBJ2-1; 8 nucleotides match TRBD1. This chain's CDR3 is CASSGTGSNEQFF. The CDR3 DNA sequence: TGTGCCAGCAGTGGGACAGGGAGTAATGAGCAGTTCTTC. The entire variable domain, with the rest obtained from reference TRBV25-1 and TRBJ2-1, is as follows: EADIYQTPRYLVIGTGKKITLECSQTMGHDKMYWYQQDPGMELHLIHYSYGVNSTEKGDLSSESTVSRIRTEHFPLTLESARPSHTSQYLCASSGTGSNEQFFGPGTRLTVL.